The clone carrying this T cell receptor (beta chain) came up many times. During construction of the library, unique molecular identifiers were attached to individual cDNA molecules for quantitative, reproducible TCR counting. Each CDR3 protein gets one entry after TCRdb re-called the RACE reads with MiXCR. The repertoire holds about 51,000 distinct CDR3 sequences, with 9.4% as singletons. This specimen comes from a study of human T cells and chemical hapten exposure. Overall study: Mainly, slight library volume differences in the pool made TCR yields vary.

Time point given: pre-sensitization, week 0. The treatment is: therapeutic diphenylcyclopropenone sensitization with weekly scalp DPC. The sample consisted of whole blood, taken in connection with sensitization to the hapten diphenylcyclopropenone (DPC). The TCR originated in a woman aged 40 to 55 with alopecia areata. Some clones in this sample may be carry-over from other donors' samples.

The CDR3 DNA is TGTGCCAGCAGTTCACAGTTGCCAGGCACAGATACGCAGTATTTT. It codes for CASSSQLPGTDTQYF. The chain joins TRBV7-3 to TRBJ2-3; D is unclear. With 6 bases removed from V and 1 base from J, the gap between germline ends came to 14 bases. The CDR3 is 15 residues long. CDR1 is SGHTA and CDR2 is FQGTGA in the germline V gene.